This T cell receptor (beta chain) is drawn from a study of blood T cells in healthy people across ages. Study-wide results and caveats: Researchers deemed the diversity estimates from one million T cells underestimates. Across samples, TCR beta diversity tracked strongly with naive T cell percentage. Age advanced and TCR beta diversity per million T cells fell, roughly linearly.

Per the germline V gene, CDR1 is MNHEY and CDR2 is SVGAGI. The CDR3 is made up of 14 amino acids. V dropped 0 bases and J dropped 0 bases, with 6 bases sitting between them. Using a J-beta primer mix together with a sample-barcoded 5' primer, a second PCR was run for roughly 6 to 11 cycles. TCRdb processed the 5' RACE reads anew with MiXCR; each CDR3 protein has one entry. The sample includes some 640,000 distinct CDR3 sequences, roughly 50% seen only once; the top ten take about a third. On this clonotype itself: Antigen specificity is unknown.

V is TRBV6-5 and J is TRBJ2-7, with D hard to call. The specimen sequenced was blood. This TCR derives from a woman in her fifties or sixties in good health. The CDR3 loop reads CASSYSHDSYEQYF. The CDR3 region has the DNA TGTGCCAGCAGTTACTCGCACGACTCCTACGAGCAGTACTTC.